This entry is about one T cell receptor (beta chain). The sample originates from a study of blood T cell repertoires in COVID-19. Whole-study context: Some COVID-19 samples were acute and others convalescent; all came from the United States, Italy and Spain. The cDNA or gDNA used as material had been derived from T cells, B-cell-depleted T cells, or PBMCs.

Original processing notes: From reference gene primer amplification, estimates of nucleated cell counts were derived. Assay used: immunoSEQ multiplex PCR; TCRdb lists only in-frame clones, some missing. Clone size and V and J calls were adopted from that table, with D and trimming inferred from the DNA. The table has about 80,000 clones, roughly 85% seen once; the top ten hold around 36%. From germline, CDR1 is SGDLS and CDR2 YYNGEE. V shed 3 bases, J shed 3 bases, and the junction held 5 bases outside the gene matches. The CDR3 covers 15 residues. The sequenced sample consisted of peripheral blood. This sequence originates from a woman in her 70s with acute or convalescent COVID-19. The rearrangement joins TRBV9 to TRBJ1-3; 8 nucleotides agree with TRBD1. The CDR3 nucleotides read TGTGCCAGCAGCGAAGGGACAGGTGATGGAAACACCATATATTTT. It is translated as CASSEGTGDGNTIYF.